This T cell receptor (beta chain) was sequenced during a study of pediatric ulcerative colitis. The CDR3 loop spans 14 amino acids. Germline CDR1 is MNHEY and CDR2 is SMNVEV (reference sequence). V lost 4 bases and J 2 bases, leaving 12 bases between the germline ends. The method was immunoSEQ multiplex PCR; TCRdb's version includes in-frame clones alone and lacks a portion of them. The table records about 64,000 clones, just over 75% of them present only once. Before the diagnostic colonoscopy, ulcerative colitis patients were free of immunosuppressive medication. V and J are TRBV27 and TRBJ2-7; no reliable D call. This sequence was found in a boy aged 5-17 years with moderate ulcerative colitis. The material sequenced was blood. For the CDR3, the DNA is TGTGCCAGCAGTTCAATCTTTAACGCCTACGAGCAGTACTTC. Translated, it gives CASSSIFNAYEQYF.